These 6 T cell receptor beta chains share one sample of origin, sequenced in a study of blood T cells in healthy people across ages. A J-beta primer mix and a sample-barcoded 5' primer were used in a second PCR of roughly 6 to 11 cycles. MiXCR, run by TCRdb on the 5' RACE reads, gives a single entry per CDR3 protein. This repertoire shows 600,000 to 850,000 distinct CDR3 sequences, roughly 25% found once; its top ten account for 9.4%. These data are also associated with another study on T cells of mothers and their children.

Specimen: blood. These TCRs come from a boy younger than 18 in good health.

This chain uses TRBV4-2 with TRBJ2-1; 12 positions agree with TRBD2. The CDR3 length is 16 residues. V lost 6 bases, J lost 5 bases, and 8 bases stayed unmatched. CDR1 and CDR2 from the germline V gene are LGHNA and YNFKEQ. The CDR3 protein is CASRDLAGGDDNEQFF. The CDR3 DNA reads as TGTGCCAGCAGAGATCTAGCGGGAGGGGATGACAATGAGCAGTTCTTC.

This clonotype has more than one count but fewer than ten. The rearrangement uses TRBV5-1 and TRBJ2-3; 7 bases match TRBD2. This CDR3 region has 16 residues. Per the germline V gene, CDR1 is SGHRS and CDR2 is YFSETQ. V gave up 4 bases and J gave up 4 bases; unmatched junction bases: 12. CDR3 DNA sequence: TGCGCCAGCAGCGGCGCGACTAGCCTGGGGGCAGATACGCAGTATTTT. This sequence encodes CASSGATSLGADTQYF.

The rearrangement joins TRBV6-2 or TRBV6-3 to TRBJ2-2; D is perhaps TRBD2 (5 bases). From germline, CDR1 is MNHEY and CDR2 SVGEGT. This CDR3 has 16 amino acids. Trimming shortened V by 6 bases and J by 4 bases, and 18 bases separated the two germline ends. As DNA, the CDR3 is TGTGCCAGCAGCCCAGCAGAAGGACTGACCACCGGGGAGCTGTTTTTT. Protein: CASSPAEGLTTGELFF.

This rearrangement joins TRBV11-1 to TRBJ2-5; TRBD2 agrees at 8 bases. The DNA end is more similar to TRBJ2-1, so the J call may be wrong. This CDR3 is 16 amino acids long. Germline CDR1 is SGHAT and CDR2 is FQDESV (reference sequence). CDR3 protein: CASSAPGLELRVEQFF. CDR3 DNA sequence: TGTGCCAGCAGCGCCCCGGGACTAGAGCTTCGGGTTGAGCAGTTCTTC.

The gene calls are TRBV5-1 and TRBJ2-7; TRBD1 aligns across 8 bases. Germline-derived CDR1 and CDR2 are SGHRS and YFSETQ. This CDR3 is built from 14 residues. Trimming cost V 2 bases and J 3 bases; bases outside gene matches: 4. In nucleotides, the CDR3 is TGCGCCAGCAGCTTCACCGGACAGGGCTACGAGCAGTACTTC. This sequence encodes CASSFTGQGYEQYF.

The chain uses TRBV4-1 and TRBJ2-1, with TRBD2 matching over 10 bases. In germline, CDR1 is MGHRA, CDR2 YSYEKL. V lost 2 bases and J lost 7; bases outside the gene matches: 5. CDR3 length: 15 residues. The CDR3 region has the DNA TGCGCCAGCAGCCAACTAGCGGGGGCAAGGAATGAGCAGTTCTTC. It yields the protein CASSQLAGARNEQFF.